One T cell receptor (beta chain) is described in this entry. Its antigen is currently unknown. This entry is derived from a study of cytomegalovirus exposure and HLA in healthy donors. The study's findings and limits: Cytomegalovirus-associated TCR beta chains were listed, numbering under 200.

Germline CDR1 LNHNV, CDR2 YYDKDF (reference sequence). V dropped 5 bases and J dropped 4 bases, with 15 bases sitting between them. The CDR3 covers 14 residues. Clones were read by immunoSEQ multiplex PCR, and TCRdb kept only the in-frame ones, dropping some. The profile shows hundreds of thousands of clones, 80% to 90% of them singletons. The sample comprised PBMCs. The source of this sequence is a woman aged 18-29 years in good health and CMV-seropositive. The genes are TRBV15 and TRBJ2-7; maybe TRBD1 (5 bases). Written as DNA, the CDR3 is TGTGCCACCAGCCTCCGAAGGGGTGATTACGAGCAGTACTTC. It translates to CATSLRRGDYEQYF. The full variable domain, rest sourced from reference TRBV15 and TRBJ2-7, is DAMVIQNPRYQVTQFGKPVTLSCSQTLNHNVMYWYQQKSSQAPKLLFHYYDKDFNNEADTPDNFQSRRPNTSFCFLDIRSPGLGDTAMYLCATSLRRGDYEQYFGPGTRLTVT.